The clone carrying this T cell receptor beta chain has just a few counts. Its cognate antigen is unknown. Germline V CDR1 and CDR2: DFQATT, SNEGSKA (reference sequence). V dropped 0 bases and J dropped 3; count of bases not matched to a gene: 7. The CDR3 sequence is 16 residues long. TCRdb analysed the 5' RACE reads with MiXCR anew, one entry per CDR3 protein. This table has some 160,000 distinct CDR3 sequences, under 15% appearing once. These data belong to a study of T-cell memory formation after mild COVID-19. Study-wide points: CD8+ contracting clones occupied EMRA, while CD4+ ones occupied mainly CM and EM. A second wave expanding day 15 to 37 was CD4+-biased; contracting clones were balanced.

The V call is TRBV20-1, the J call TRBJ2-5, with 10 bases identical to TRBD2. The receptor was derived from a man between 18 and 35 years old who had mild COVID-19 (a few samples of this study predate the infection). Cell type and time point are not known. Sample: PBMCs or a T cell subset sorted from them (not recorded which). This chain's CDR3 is CSARDAQRGGEETQYF. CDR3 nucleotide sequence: TGCAGTGCTAGAGATGCCCAGCGGGGGGGCGAAGAGACCCAGTACTTC.